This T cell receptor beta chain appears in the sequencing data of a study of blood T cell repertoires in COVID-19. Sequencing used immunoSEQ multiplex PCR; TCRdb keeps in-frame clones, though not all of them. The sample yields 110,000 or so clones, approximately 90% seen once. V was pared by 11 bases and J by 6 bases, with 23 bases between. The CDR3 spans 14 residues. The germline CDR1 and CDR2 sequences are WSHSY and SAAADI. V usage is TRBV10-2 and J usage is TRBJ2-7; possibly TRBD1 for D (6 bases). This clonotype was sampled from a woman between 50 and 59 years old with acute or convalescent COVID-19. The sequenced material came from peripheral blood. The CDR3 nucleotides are TGCGCCGTCGCTACAGGGAGTACCACCTCCGAGCAGTACTTC. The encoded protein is CAVATGSTTSEQYF.